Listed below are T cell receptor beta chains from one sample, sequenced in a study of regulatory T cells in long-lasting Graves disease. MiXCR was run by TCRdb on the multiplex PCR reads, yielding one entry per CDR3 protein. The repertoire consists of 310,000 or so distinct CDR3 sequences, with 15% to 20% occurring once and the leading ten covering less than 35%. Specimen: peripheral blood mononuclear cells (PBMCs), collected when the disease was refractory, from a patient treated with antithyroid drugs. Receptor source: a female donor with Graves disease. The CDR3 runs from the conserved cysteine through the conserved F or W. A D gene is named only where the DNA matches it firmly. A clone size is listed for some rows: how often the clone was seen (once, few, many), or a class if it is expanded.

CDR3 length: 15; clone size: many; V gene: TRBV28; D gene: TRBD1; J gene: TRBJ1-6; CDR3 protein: CASSFNRGLNSPLHF; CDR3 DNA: TGTGCCAGCAGCTTCAACAGGGGGCTTAATTCACCCCTCCACTTT
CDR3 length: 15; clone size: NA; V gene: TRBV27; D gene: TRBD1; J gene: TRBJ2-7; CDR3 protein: CASSTPGQGIHEQYF; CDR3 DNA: TGTGCCAGCAGTACTCCGGGACAGGGCATCCACGAGCAGTACTTC
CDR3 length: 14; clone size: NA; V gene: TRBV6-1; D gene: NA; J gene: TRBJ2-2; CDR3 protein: CASKAGGGTGELFF; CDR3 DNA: TGTGCCAGCAAGGCAGGGGGGGGGACCGGGGAGCTGTTTTTT
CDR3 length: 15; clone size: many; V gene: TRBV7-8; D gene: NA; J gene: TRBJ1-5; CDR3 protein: CASSPEVVGNQPQHF; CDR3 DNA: TGTGCCAGCAGTCCCGAGGTAGTGGGCAATCAGCCCCAGCATTTT
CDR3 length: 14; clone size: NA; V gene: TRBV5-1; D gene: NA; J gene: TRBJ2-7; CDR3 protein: CASSLTNGGDEQYF; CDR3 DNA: TGCGCCAGCAGCTTAACGAACGGCGGGGACGAGCAGTACTTC
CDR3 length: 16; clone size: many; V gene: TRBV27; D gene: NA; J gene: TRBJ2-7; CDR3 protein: CASSLGARTRFDEQYF; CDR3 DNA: TGTGCCAGCAGTTTGGGGGCCAGAACTAGGTTTGACGAGCAGTACTTC
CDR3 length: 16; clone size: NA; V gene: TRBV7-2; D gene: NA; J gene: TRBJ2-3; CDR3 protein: CASSLVTGSSTDTQYF; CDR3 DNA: TGTGCCAGCAGCTTAGTGACTGGATCTAGCACAGATACGCAGTATTTT
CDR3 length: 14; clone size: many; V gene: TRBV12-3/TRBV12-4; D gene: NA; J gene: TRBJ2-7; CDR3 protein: CASRSGSGVYEQYF; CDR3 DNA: TGTGCCAGTCGATCCGGGTCAGGGGTATACGAGCAGTACTTC
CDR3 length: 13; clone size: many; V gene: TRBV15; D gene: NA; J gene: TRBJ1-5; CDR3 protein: CATRWGSNQPQHF; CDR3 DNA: TGTGCCACTCGGTGGGGGAGCAATCAGCCCCAGCATTTT
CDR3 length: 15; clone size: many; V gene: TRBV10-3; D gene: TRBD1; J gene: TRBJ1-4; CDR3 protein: CAISESGQGDEKLFF; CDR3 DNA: TGTGCCATCAGTGAGTCGGGACAGGGTGATGAAAAACTGTTTTTT
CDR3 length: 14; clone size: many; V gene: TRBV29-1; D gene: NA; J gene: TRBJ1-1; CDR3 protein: CSGVDRKVRTEAFF; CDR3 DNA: TGCAGCGGCGTCGACAGGAAAGTCAGGACTGAAGCTTTCTTT
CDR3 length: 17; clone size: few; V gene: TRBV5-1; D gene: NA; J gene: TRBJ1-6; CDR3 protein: CASSRWAIGTGGSPLHF; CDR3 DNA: TGCGCCAGCAGCCGATGGGCCATCGGGACCGGGGGTTCACCCCTCCACTTT
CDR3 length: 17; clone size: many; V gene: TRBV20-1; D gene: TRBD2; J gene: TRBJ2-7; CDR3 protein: CSAAGLAGVTNSYEQYF; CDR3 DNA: TGCAGTGCTGCTGGACTAGCGGGGGTGACAAACTCCTACGAGCAGTACTTC
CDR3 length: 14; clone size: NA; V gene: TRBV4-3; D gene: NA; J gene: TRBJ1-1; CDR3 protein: CASSQERFSTEAFF; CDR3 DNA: TGCGCCAGCAGCCAAGAAAGATTTTCCACTGAAGCTTTCTTT
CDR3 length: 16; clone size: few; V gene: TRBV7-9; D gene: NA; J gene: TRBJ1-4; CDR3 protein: CASSLSPDGANEKLFF; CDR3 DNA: TGTGCCAGCAGCTTATCCCCGGACGGAGCTAATGAAAAACTGTTTTTT
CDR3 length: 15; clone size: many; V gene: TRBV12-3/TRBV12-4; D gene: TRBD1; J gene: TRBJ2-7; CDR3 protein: CASSLVPDRVGEQYF; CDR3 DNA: TGTGCCAGCAGTTTGGTTCCCGACAGGGTTGGCGAGCAGTACTTC
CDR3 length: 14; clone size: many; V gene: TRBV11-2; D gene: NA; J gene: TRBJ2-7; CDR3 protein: CASSLAHKSYEQYF; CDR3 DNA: TGTGCCAGCAGCTTAGCGCACAAGTCCTACGAGCAGTACTTC
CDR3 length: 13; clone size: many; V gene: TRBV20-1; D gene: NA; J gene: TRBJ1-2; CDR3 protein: CSAKAGWSYGYTF; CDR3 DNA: TGCAGTGCTAAGGCAGGCTGGTCCTATGGCTACACCTTC
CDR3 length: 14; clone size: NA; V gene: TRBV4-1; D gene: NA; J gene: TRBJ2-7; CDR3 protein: CASSQANSGYEQYF; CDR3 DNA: TGCGCCAGCAGCCAAGCTAACAGCGGCTACGAGCAGTACTTC
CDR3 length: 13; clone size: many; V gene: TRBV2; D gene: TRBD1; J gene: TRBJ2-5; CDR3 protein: CASRHNRGETQYF; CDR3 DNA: TGTGCCAGCAGGCACAACAGGGGAGAGACCCAGTACTTC
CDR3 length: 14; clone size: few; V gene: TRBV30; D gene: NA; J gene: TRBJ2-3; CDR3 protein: CAWSYVIPEGTQYF; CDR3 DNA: TGTGCCTGGAGCTATGTAATCCCGGAGGGTACGCAGTATTTT
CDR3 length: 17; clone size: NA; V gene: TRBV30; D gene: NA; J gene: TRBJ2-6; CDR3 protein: CAWKKGGLSSGANVLTF; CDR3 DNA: TGTGCCTGGAAAAAGGGGGGCCTTTCCTCTGGGGCCAACGTCCTGACTTTC
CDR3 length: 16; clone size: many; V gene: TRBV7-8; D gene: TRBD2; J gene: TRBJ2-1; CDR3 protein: CASSFRLAGGGNEQFF; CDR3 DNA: TGTGCCAGCAGCTTTCGACTAGCGGGAGGGGGCAATGAGCAGTTCTTC
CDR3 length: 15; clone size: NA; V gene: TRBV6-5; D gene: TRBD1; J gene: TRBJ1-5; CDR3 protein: CASSSWTGKRQPQHF; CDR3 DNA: TGTGCCAGCAGTTCCTGGACAGGGAAGCGTCAGCCCCAGCATTTT
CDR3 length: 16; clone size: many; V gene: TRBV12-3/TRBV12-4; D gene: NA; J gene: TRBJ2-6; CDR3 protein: CASRTGGSSGANVLTF; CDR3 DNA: TGTGCCAGCAGGACCGGGGGCAGCTCTGGGGCCAACGTCCTGACTTTC
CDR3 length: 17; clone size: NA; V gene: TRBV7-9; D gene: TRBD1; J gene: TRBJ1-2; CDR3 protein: CASSLSRGPESYAGYTF; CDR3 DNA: TGTGCCAGCAGCTTATCCAGGGGGCCTGAATCATATGCTGGCTACACCTTC
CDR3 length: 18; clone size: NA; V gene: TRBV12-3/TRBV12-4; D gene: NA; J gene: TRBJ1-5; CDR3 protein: CASSFASPGRAPNQPQHF; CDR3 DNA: TGTGCCAGCAGTTTTGCCTCTCCGGGACGGGCCCCAAATCAGCCCCAGCATTTT
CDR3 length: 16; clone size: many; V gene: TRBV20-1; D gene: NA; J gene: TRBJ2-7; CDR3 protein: CSARRAGLRDSYEQYF; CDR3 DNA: TGCAGTGCTAGGAGGGCCGGCCTCCGGGACTCCTACGAGCAGTACTTC
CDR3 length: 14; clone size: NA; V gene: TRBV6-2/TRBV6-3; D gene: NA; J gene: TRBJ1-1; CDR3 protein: CASSPTLSLTEAFF; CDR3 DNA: TGTGCCAGCAGTCCCACTTTGTCGCTCACTGAAGCTTTCTTT
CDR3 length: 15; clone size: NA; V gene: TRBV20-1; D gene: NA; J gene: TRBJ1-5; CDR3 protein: CSARAFWGRDQPQHF; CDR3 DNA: TGCAGTGCTAGGGCCTTCTGGGGGCGCGATCAGCCCCAGCATTTT
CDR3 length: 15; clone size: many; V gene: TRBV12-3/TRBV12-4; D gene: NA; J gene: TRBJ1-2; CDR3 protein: CASRPHGGANYGYTF; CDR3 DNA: TGTGCCAGCAGACCCCACGGGGGAGCTAACTATGGCTACACCTTC
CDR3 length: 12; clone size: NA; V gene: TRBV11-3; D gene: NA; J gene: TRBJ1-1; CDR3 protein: CASSLGVNEAFF; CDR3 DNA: TGTGCCAGCAGCTTAGGGGTGAATGAAGCTTTCTTT
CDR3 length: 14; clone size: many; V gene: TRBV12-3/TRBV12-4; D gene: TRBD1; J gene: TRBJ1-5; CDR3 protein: CASSGTATNQPQHF; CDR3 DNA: TGTGCCAGCAGCGGGACAGCTACGAATCAGCCCCAGCATTTT
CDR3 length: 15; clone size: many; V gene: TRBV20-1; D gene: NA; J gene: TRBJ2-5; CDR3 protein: CSALKDLGARETQYF; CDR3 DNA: TGCAGTGCCCTAAAGGACCTGGGGGCGAGGGAGACCCAGTACTTC
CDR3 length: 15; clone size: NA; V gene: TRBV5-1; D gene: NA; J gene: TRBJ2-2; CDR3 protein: CASSLMASDTGELFF; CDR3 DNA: TGCGCCAGCAGCTTGATGGCTAGCGATACCGGGGAGCTGTTTTTT
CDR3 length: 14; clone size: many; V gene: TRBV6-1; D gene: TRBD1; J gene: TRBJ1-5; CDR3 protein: CASSGTGVGQPQHF; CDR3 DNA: TGTGCCAGCAGTGGGACAGGGGTCGGTCAGCCCCAGCATTTT
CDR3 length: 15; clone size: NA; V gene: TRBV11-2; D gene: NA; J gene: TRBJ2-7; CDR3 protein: CASTMGGGSSYEQYF; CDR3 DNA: TGTGCCAGCACCATGGGAGGGGGGTCCTCCTACGAGCAGTACTTC
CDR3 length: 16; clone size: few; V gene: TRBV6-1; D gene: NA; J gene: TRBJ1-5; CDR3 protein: CASSEAWGRSNQPQHF; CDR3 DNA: TGTGCCAGCAGTGAAGCCTGGGGTCGGAGCAATCAGCCCCAGCATTTT
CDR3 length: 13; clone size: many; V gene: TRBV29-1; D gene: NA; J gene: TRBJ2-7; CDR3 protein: CSVGGPPGVGQYF; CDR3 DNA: TGCAGCGTCGGCGGCCCCCCAGGGGTCGGTCAGTACTTC
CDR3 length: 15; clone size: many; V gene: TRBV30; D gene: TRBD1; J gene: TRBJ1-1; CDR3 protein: CAWSPNRGGRTEAFF; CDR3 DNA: TGTGCCTGGAGCCCGAACAGGGGAGGGAGGACTGAAGCTTTCTTT
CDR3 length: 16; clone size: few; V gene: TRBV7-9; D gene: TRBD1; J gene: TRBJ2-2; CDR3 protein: CASSFPGQRNTGELFF; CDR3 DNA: TGTGCCAGCAGCTTTCCGGGACAGCGAAACACCGGGGAGCTGTTTTTT
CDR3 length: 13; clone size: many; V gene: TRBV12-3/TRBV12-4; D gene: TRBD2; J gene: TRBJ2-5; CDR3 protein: CASRLTSWETQYF; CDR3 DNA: TGTGCCAGCAGATTGACTAGCTGGGAGACCCAGTACTTC
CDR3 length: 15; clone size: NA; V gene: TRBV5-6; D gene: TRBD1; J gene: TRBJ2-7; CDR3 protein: CASSLEGQGTGEQYF; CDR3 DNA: TGTGCCAGCAGCTTGGAGGGACAGGGGACCGGCGAGCAGTACTTC
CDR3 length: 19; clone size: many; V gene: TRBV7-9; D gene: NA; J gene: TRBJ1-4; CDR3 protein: CASSPTSRGAAVTNEKLFF; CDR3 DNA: TGTGCCAGCAGCCCGACCTCACGGGGCGCGGCGGTGACTAATGAAAAACTGTTTTTT
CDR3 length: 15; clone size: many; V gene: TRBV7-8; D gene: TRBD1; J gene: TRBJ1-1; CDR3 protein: CASSAQGAGDTEAFF; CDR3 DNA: TGTGCCAGCAGCGCGCAGGGGGCTGGGGACACTGAAGCTTTCTTT
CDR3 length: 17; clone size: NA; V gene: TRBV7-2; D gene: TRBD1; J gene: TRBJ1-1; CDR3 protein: CASSHPLRGPTDTEAFF; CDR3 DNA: TGTGCCAGCAGCCACCCCCTCAGGGGGCCTACGGACACTGAAGCTTTCTTT